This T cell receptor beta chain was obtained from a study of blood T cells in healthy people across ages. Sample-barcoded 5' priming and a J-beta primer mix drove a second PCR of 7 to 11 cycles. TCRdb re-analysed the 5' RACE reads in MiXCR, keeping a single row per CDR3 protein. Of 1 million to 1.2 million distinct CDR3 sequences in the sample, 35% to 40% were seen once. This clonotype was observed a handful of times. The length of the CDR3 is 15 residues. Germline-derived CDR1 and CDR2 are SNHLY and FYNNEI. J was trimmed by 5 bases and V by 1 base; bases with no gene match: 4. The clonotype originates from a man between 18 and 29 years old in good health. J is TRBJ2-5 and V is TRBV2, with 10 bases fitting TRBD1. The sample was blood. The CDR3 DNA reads TGTGCCAGCAGTGAAGGACAGGGGGCTCGGGAGACCCAGTACTTC. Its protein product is CASSEGQGARETQYF.